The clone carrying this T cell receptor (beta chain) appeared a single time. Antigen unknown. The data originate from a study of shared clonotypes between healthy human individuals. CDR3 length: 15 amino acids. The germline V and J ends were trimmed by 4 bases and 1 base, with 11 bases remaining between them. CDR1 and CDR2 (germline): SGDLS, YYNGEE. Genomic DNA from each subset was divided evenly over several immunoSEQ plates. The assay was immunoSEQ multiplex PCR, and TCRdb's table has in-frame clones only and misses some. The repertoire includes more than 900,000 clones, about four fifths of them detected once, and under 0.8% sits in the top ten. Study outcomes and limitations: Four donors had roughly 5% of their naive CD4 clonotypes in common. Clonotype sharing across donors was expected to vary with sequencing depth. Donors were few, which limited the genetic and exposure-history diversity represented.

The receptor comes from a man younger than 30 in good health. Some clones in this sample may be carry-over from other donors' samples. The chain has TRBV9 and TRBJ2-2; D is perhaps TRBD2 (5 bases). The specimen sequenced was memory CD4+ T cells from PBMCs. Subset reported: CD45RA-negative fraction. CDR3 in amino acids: CASSIASLNTGELFF. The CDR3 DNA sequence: TGTGCCAGCAGCATAGCGTCTTTGAACACCGGGGAGCTGTTTTTT.